The 13 T cell receptor beta chains listed next were all sequenced from one sample in a study of post-analysis software for immune sequencing data. Study observations and caveats: Patients had higher frequencies than controls of five or six TRBV segments, including TRBV5-6, TRBV5-1 and TRBV20-1.

The antigens of these receptors remain unknown. TCR beta cDNA libraries included unique molecular identifiers. TCRdb reprocessed the PCR reads with MiXCR, giving one entry per CDR3 protein. Of roughly 400,000 distinct CDR3 sequences listed, roughly 38% are singletons. The source material was blood. These receptors all come from a girl aged 2-9 years with multiple sclerosis.

In its sample, this clonotype was seen a few times. The CDR3 bases are TGTGCCAGCAGCATACGGACGGCCAACACTGAAGCTTTCTTT. Its translation: CASSIRTANTEAFF. This chain uses TRBV5-8 with TRBJ1-1; no firm D call. The CDR3 runs 14 residues. With 4 bases removed from V and 2 bases from J, the gap between germline ends came to 12 bases. CDR1 and CDR2 (germline): SGHTS, YDEGEE.

The chain recombines TRBV20-1 with TRBJ2-1; D is unresolved. The CDR3 has 14 amino acids. V lost 3 bases to trimming and J lost 0 bases, with 9 bases between them. Per germline, CDR1 DFQATT and CDR2 SNEGSKA (reference sequence). The DNA of the CDR3 is TGCAGTGCTAGTCGGCTAGACTCCTACAATGAGCAGTTCTTC. This gives the protein CSASRLDSYNEQFF.

The rearrangement uses TRBV7-3 and TRBJ2-3; D is unclear. The CDR3 consists of 16 residues. The V end was cut by 1 base, the J end by 0 bases, with 11 bases between. Germline V gene lookup returns CDR1 SGHTA and CDR2 FQGTGA. In DNA, the CDR3 is TGTGCCAGCAGCTTAATGGCCCGGAAGAGCACAGATACGCAGTATTTT. Translating gives CASSLMARKSTDTQYF. Using reference TRBV7-3 and TRBJ2-3 for the parts outside the CDR3, the full variable domain is GAGVSQTPSNKVTEKGKYVELRCDPISGHTALYWYRQSLGQGPEFLIYFQGTGAADDSGLPNDRFFAVRPEGSVSTLKIQRTERGDSAVYLCASSLMARKSTDTQYFGPGTRLTVL.

The gene calls are TRBV9 and TRBJ1-1; D uncertain. From germline, CDR1 is SGDLS and CDR2 YYNGEE. Trimming removed 0 bases at V and 1 base at J, with 13 bases between. The CDR3 is made up of 16 amino acids. The CDR3 coding sequence is TGTGCCAGCAGCGTAGGCCGACATAAGGGGAACACTGAAGCTTTCTTT. Translation: CASSVGRHKGNTEAFF.

This clonotype has just a few counts. The gene calls are TRBV28 and TRBJ2-1; tentatively, D is TRBD2 (5 bases). Germline V CDR1 and CDR2: MDHEN, SYDVKM. Deletions cut 3 bases from V and 4 bases from J, with 13 bases between. The CDR3 extends over 15 amino acids. CDR3 protein: CASSFSLTRYNEQFF. The CDR3 DNA reads as TGTGCCAGCAGTTTCAGTCTAACTAGGTACAATGAGCAGTTCTTC.

The CDR3 DNA sequence: TGTGCTAGTGGTTTGGGATCTTGGACTAGCGGGGGGCCCCGCACAGATACGCAGTATTTT. Translated, it gives CASGLGSWTSGGPRTDTQYF. The gene calls are TRBV12-5 and TRBJ2-3; 14 positions agree with TRBD2. The junction had 10 bases not matched to a gene; V was cut back by 1 base and J by 1 base. Per the germline V gene, CDR1 is LGHNT and CDR2 is FRNRAP. The CDR3 is made up of 20 amino acids. The whole variable domain, filled in from reference TRBV12-5 and TRBJ2-3, reads DARVTQTPRHKVTEMGQEVTMRCQPILGHNTVFWYRQTMMQGLELLAYFRNRAPLDDSGMPKDRFSAEMPDATLATLKIQPSEPRDSAVYFCASGLGSWTSGGPRTDTQYFGPGTRLTVL.

J is TRBJ1-1 and V is TRBV5-1; D is unresolved. CDR3 length: 14 residues. Germline CDR1 is SGHRS and CDR2 is YFSETQ. Trimming took off 3 bases at V and 1 base at J, with 10 bases between the two ends. The CDR3 sequence: CASSWWAANTEAFF. DNA of the CDR3: TGCGCCAGCAGCTGGTGGGCTGCGAACACTGAAGCTTTCTTT.

The V and J genes are TRBV7-9 and TRBJ2-4; D might be TRBD1 (5 bases). The CDR3 contains 15 residues. Germline assignment: CDR1 SEHNR and CDR2 FQNEAQ (reference sequence). V was cut by 3 bases and J by 0 bases, with 9 bases left in between. CDR3 coding DNA: TGTGCCAGCAGCTTGCCAAGGGGAGCCAAAAACATTCAGTACTTC. Its protein is CASSLPRGAKNIQYF.

The chain joins TRBV18 to TRBJ1-2; tentatively, D is TRBD1 (6 bases). Trimming pared 3 bases from V and 3 bases from J, leaving 14 bases between. The CDR3 sequence is 15 residues long. Germline V gives CDR1 KGHSH, CDR2 LQKENI. The CDR3 loop reads CASSPSGGSDYGYTF. CDR3 nucleotide sequence: TGTGCCAGCTCACCCTCTGGGGGCAGTGACTATGGCTACACCTTC.

This sequence joins TRBV7-2 and TRBJ1-2, with D perhaps matching TRBD1 (5 bases). The germline V gene has CDR1 SGHTA and CDR2 FQGNSA. The CDR3 has 14 residues. Trimming left V 4 bases short and J 5 bases short, with 14 bases between. CDR3 loop: CASSSRQKSYGYTF. CDR3 in DNA: TGTGCCAGCAGCTCAAGACAGAAAAGTTATGGCTACACCTTC.

This chain connects TRBV9 to TRBJ1-2; a possible D gene is TRBD1 (5 bases). The CDR3 runs to 14 residues. The V end was cut by 4 bases, the J end by 8 bases, with 18 bases between. In germline, CDR1 is SGDLS, CDR2 YYNGEE. The DNA for the CDR3 is TGTGCCAGCAGCCCGGGTAAAGGGGAACGGGGCTACACCTTC. This sequence encodes CASSPGKGERGYTF.

The chain recombines TRBV3-1 with TRBJ2-7; D remains unclear. Trimming removed 0 bases from V and 7 bases from J, with 19 bases in between. The CDR3 runs 16 residues. The germline CDR1 and CDR2 sequences are LGHDT and YNNKEL (reference sequence). The DNA of the CDR3 is TGTGCCAGCAGCCAAGATTCCTCCTCGAGATTCTTGGAGCAGTACTTC. This translates into CASSQDSSSRFLEQYF.

This chain connects TRBV5-1 to TRBJ2-7; D possibly corresponds to TRBD2 (5 bases). The ends were cut back, 6 bases at V and 0 bases at J, with 10 bases in the middle. Germline V gene sequence: CDR1 SGHRS, CDR2 YFSETQ. The CDR3 contains 13 residues. This chain's CDR3 is CASTRAPSYEQYF. DNA of the CDR3: TGCGCCAGCACGAGGGCTCCCTCCTACGAGCAGTACTTC.